This T cell receptor beta chain was captured by sequencing in a study of OX40 agonist ivuxolimab in advanced cancers. Study overall: Ivuxolimab is a fully human IgG2 antibody that activates OX40 (CD134). The dose-escalation cohort had hepatocellular carcinoma, melanoma, renal cell or head and neck cancer. Three patients, one with hepatocellular carcinoma and two with cutaneous melanoma, responded partially. General study findings and limits: Clonal expansion by week 6 occurred in CD4+ and CD8+ blood T cells (at 0.1 to 3.0 mg/kg).

The germline V and J ends were trimmed by 4 bases and 5 bases, with 15 bases remaining between them. The CDR3 length is 15 residues. Germline CDR1 and CDR2: MDHEN and SYDVKM. This clone appeared a few times. The antigen remains undetermined. TCRdb keeps only in-frame clones here, not all; method: immunoSEQ multiplex PCR. This table holds more than 55,000 clones, roughly nine tenths found once. This sample comprised CD4+ or CD8+ T cells sorted from blood, obtained in a trial of the OX40 agonist ivuxolimab. The source is an adult with an advanced solid tumor such as melanoma, head and neck, liver or kidney cancer. The rearrangement joins TRBV28 to TRBJ1-5; D is possibly TRBD1 (6 bases). As DNA, the CDR3 is TGTGCCAGCAGTTCACTACAGGGCTTGGATCAGCCCCAGCATTTT. It codes for CASSSLQGLDQPQHF.